The 18 T cell receptor beta chains below come from one sample, sequenced in a study of blood T cell repertoires in COVID-19. Produced via immunoSEQ multiplex PCR; TCRdb's table is partial and in-frame only. The sample carries roughly 260,000 clones, 86% recorded once. Sequencing input: peripheral blood. These receptors came from a man aged 35 to 55 who had recovered from COVID-19.

V gene TRBV7-9 combines with J gene TRBJ2-3; D is unclear. The V end lost 1 base, the J end lost 5 bases, and 13 bases lay between the germline ends. The V gene's germline CDR1 is SEHNR and CDR2 FQNEAQ (reference sequence). The CDR3 has 15 amino acids. CDR3 in DNA: TGTGCCAGCAGCTTAGGTCTGCAGGCTGGAGATACGCAGTATTTT. Translation: CASSLGLQAGDTQYF.

The chain joins TRBV6-5 to TRBJ2-7, with a weak D call TRBD1 (6 bases). Germline V gene data show CDR1 as MNHEY and CDR2 as SVGAGI. Trimming removed 5 bases at V and 3 bases at J, with 17 bases between. The CDR3 loop spans 15 amino acids. The CDR3 nucleotides are TGTGCCAGCAGTCCAGGATGGGACACAATCTACGAGCAGTACTTC. Its protein is CASSPGWDTIYEQYF.

The V call is TRBV19, the J call TRBJ2-3; 8 bases align to TRBD1. The length of the CDR3 is 14 residues. V was pared by 7 bases and J by 4 bases, with 7 bases of the junction left unmatched. Germline values: CDR1 LNHDA, CDR2 SQIVND (reference sequence). CDR3 sequence (DNA): TGTGCCAGTACCGCGACAGGGGCGGCAGATACGCAGTATTTT. Encoded protein: CASTATGAADTQYF.

The CDR3 region is CASSLRGHSNQPQHF. The DNA for the CDR3 is TGTGCCAGCAGCTTGAGGGGGCATAGCAATCAGCCCCAGCATTTT. The rearrangement uses TRBV5-6 and TRBJ1-5; 7 bases align to TRBD1. Germline-derived CDR1 and CDR2 are SGHDT and YYEEEE. The CDR3 extends over 15 amino acids. V dropped 1 base and J dropped 0; count of bases not matched to a gene: 1. The complete variable domain, with remaining parts taken from reference TRBV5-6 and TRBJ1-5, reads DAGVTQSPTHLIKTRGQQVTLRCSPKSGHDTVSWYQQALGQGPQFIFQYYEEEERQRGNFPDRFSGHQFPNYSSELNVNALLLGDSALYLCASSLRGHSNQPQHFGDGTRLSIL.

The CDR3 here is CASSLGSGEKLFF. As DNA, the CDR3 is TGCGCCAGCAGCTTGGGATCCGGGGAAAAACTGTTTTTT. The V gene is TRBV5-1, the J gene TRBJ1-4; D gene ambiguous. Germline loops: CDR1 SGHRS, CDR2 YFSETQ. Trimming took 0 bases from V and 8 from J, leaving 8 bases between them. This CDR3 is built from 13 residues.

This clone was observed a few times. The rearrangement joins TRBV7-2 to TRBJ2-7, with TRBD2 as a possible D gene (6 bases). The CDR3 has 14 residues. Germline V gene sequence: CDR1 SGHTA, CDR2 FQGNSA. Trimming removed 2 bases at V and 1 base at J, with 9 bases between. The CDR3 here is CASSLMRDSYEQYF. The CDR3 DNA reads TGTGCCAGCAGCTTAATGCGGGATTCCTACGAGCAGTACTTC.

This chain joins TRBV11-2 and TRBJ2-7; D might be TRBD2 (6 bases). The CDR3 is 14 residues long. Germline values: CDR1 SGHAT, CDR2 FQNNGV. Trimming took 5 bases from V and 0 from J, leaving 11 bases between them. The CDR3 coding sequence is TGTGCCAGCAGCATTAGCGGTAACTCCTACGAGCAGTACTTC. This sequence encodes CASSISGNSYEQYF.

The chain couples TRBV7-9 to TRBJ2-5, with a tentative D call TRBD2 (5 bases). Germline V gene sequence: CDR1 SEHNR, CDR2 FQNEAQ (reference sequence). V was pared by 2 bases and J by 5 bases, with 9 bases between. The CDR3 runs to 13 residues. DNA for the CDR3: TGTGCCAGCAGCTTATCTAGCAGGGAGACCCAGTACTTC. This codes for CASSLSSRETQYF.

V and J are TRBV2 and TRBJ2-5, with a tentative D call TRBD1 (5 bases). CDR1 SNHLY and CDR2 FYNNEI come from the germline V gene. Deletions cut 7 bases from V and 0 bases from J, with 24 bases between. The CDR3 runs to 18 residues. This CDR3 reads CASIWPESDQGHQETQYF. The CDR3 DNA sequence: TGTGCCAGCATCTGGCCCGAGTCGGATCAGGGCCACCAAGAGACCCAGTACTTC.

The chain uses TRBV5-1 and TRBJ2-5, with 11 bases fitting TRBD2. The CDR3 consists of 18 residues. Germline CDR1 SGHRS, CDR2 YFSETQ. V was pared by 1 base and J by 0 bases, with 8 bases of the junction left unmatched. The CDR3 coding sequence is TGCGCCAGCAGCTTGTTGGTAGCGGGGGGGCTGTACCAAGAGACCCAGTACTTC. Translation gives CASSLLVAGGLYQETQYF.

The V call is TRBV4-3, the J call TRBJ2-1, with 11 bases identical to TRBD1. The germline CDR1 and CDR2 sequences are LGHNA and YSLEER. Trimming took 4 bases from V and 7 from J; bases not matched to a gene: 6. There are 15 residues in the CDR3. Here the CDR3 DNA reads TGCGCCAGCAGCCCCGGGACAGGGGGGGGTAATGAGCAGTTCTTC. Encoded protein: CASSPGTGGGNEQFF.

This clone was observed once. The V and J genes are TRBV11-2 and TRBJ2-7; D uncertain. This CDR3 is 14 amino acids long. Between the trimmed V and J ends, which lost 5 bases and 2 bases, there was a span of 13 bases. CDR1 and CDR2 (germline): SGHAT, FQNNGV. The CDR3 region is CASSLRSLTYEQYF. The CDR3 coding sequence is TGTGCCAGCAGCCTCCGCTCACTGACCTACGAGCAGTACTTC. Variable domain in full (rest from reference TRBV11-2 and TRBJ2-7): EAGVAQSPRYKIIEKRQSVAFWCNPISGHATLYWYQQILGQGPKLLIQFQNNGVVDDSQLPKDRFSAERLKGVDSTLKIQPAKLEDSAVYLCASSLRSLTYEQYFGPGTRLTVT.

In its sample, this clone was seen once. The rearrangement links TRBV3-1 (or the pseudogene TRBV3-2) to TRBJ1-1; 9 bases are a match to TRBD1. The trim removed 2 bases at V and 8 bases at J, leaving 9 bases unmatched. Germline V gene sequence: CDR1 LGHDT, CDR2 YNNKEL (reference sequence). This CDR3 comprises 15 residues. CDR3 coding DNA: TGTGCCAGCAGCCAACCGACAGGGGGACGTGTCGAAGCTTTCTTT. This encodes CASSQPTGGRVEAFF.

The chain links TRBV12-3 or TRBV12-4 to TRBJ2-7, with 7 bases fitting TRBD2. The J segment lost 4 bases and the V segment lost 7 bases, leaving 7 bases of the junction unmatched. The CDR3 covers 13 residues. The CDR3 DNA sequence: TGTGCCAGCACGGGGCTAGCGGCTTACGAGCAGTACTTC. Its protein is CASTGLAAYEQYF.

CDR3 protein: CAISLAGVTDTQYF. CDR3 nucleotide sequence: TGTGCCATCAGTCTAGCGGGAGTTACAGATACGCAGTATTTT. This rearrangement joins TRBV10-3 to TRBJ2-3; TRBD2 agrees at 10 bases. The germline CDR1 and CDR2 sequences are ENHRY and SYGVKD. Trimming at V came to 5 bases and at J to 3 bases, leaving 2 bases not matched to a gene. The CDR3 is made up of 14 amino acids.

The gene calls are TRBV19 and TRBJ1-2; 12 nucleotides line up with TRBD1. V dropped 4 bases and J dropped 4; count of bases not matched to a gene: 4. Per germline, CDR1 LNHDA and CDR2 SQIVND (reference sequence). The length of the CDR3 is 15 residues. In DNA form, the CDR3 reads TGTGCCAGTAGTAGGGGACAGGGGGCTGTCTATGGCTACACCTTC. This sequence encodes CASSRGQGAVYGYTF.

The chain is built from TRBV5-6 and TRBJ2-7; TRBD2 aligns across 9 bases. Germline CDR1 and CDR2: SGHDT and YYEEEE. The CDR3 is made up of 19 amino acids. V shed 4 bases and J 0 bases; nucleotides not matched to a gene: 17. CDR3 sequence: CASSPQLAGGATSSYEQYF. CDR3 DNA: TGTGCCAGCAGCCCACAGCTGGCGGGAGGGGCCACTAGCTCCTACGAGCAGTACTTC.

This rearrangement joins TRBV30 to TRBJ2-1; the D gene is possibly TRBD1 (6 bases). Germline loops: CDR1 GTSNPN, CDR2 SVGIG (reference sequence). With 0 bases removed from V and 1 base from J, the gap between germline ends came to 13 bases. This CDR3 region has 16 residues. CDR3 sequence (DNA): TGTGCCTGGAGTGTACAGGGCGGGTTATCCTACAATGAGCAGTTCTTC. It yields the protein CAWSVQGGLSYNEQFF.